This T cell receptor beta chain was obtained from a study of response to subunit inactivated influenza vaccine. Regarding the study as a whole: Each seasonal influenza vaccination, the authors suggested, recruits few new T cells.

MiXCR, run by TCRdb on the RT-PCR reads, gives a single entry per CDR3 protein. The sample holds hundreds of thousands of distinct CDR3 sequences, around 11% seen once. V lost 5 bases to trimming and J lost 6 bases, with 24 bases between them. Germline V gene sequence: CDR1 SGHTA, CDR2 FQGNSA. The CDR3 is 17 amino acids. Note on this clonotype: Its antigen is unknown.

The V gene is TRBV7-2, the J gene TRBJ2-3; D may correspond to TRBD1 or TRBD2 (6 bases each). Sequencing used PBMCs from blood, obtained on the day of vaccination. This receptor was identified in a man between 45 and 60 years old who received an inactivated influenza vaccine. The CDR3 protein is CASSPDRFSGGADTQYF. The CDR3 nucleotides read TGTGCCAGCAGCCCTGACAGGTTTAGCGGCGGGGCGGATACGCAGTATTTT.